The 26 T cell receptor beta chains in this list originate from one sample, sequenced in a study of T cells after yellow fever vaccination. A single record per CDR3 protein comes from TCRdb applying MiXCR to the 5' RACE reads. The sample has approximately 74,000 distinct CDR3 sequences; more than 5.5% are singletons. The input for sequencing was CD8+ T cells sorted from PBMCs, taken roughly 5 days after the first yellow fever vaccination. The receptors originated from a man aged 18 to 29 who received the YFV17D yellow fever vaccine.

The chain links TRBV30 to TRBJ1-1, with D unclear. The CDR3 has 12 amino acids. The germline V and J ends were trimmed by 7 bases and 0 bases, with 9 bases remaining between them. Germline V gene data show CDR1 as GTSNPN and CDR2 as SVGIG (reference sequence). CDR3: CASLGVNTEAFF. The CDR3, as DNA: TGTGCCTCCCTTGGGGTGAACACTGAAGCTTTCTTT.

Concerning this clonotype: The germline gene is not matched at one end of the junction; a read error may be the cause. The chain joins TRBV7-7 to TRBJ2-5; 10 bases match TRBD2. Germline values: CDR1 SSHAT, CDR2 FNYEAQ (reference sequence). The CDR3 is 16 residues long. The CDR3 DNA sequence: TGTGCTAGCAGCCGTGGGACTAGCGTACGCCAAGAGACCCAGTACTTC. Residues: CASSRGTSVRQETQYF.

This clonotype was detected ten times or more. This chain links TRBV10-3 with TRBJ1-1; a weak D match, TRBD1 (6 bases). This CDR3 has 16 amino acids. Trimming shortened V by 6 bases and J by 4 bases, and 21 bases separated the two germline ends. Germline V gene data show CDR1 as ENHRY and CDR2 as SYGVKD. CDR3 bases: TGTGCCATCAGGGACAGTCCCCAGGGCAGGGGCACTGAAGCTTTCTTT. The encoded protein is CAIRDSPQGRGTEAFF.

In its sample, this clonotype was seen many times. The V gene is TRBV12-3 or TRBV12-4, the J gene TRBJ2-2, with 8 bases aligning to TRBD1. After removal of 5 bases from V and 8 bases from J, the junction contained 10 bases not matched to a gene. The length of the CDR3 is 15 residues. The CDR3 bases are TGTGCCAGCAGTCTCGCTACAGGGGGTGGAGGGGAGCTGTTTTTT. This gives the protein CASSLATGGGGELFF.

This clonotype occurred a few times. V and J are TRBV15 and TRBJ1-3, with D uncertain. V lost 2 bases and J 0 bases, leaving 8 bases between the germline ends. Germline CDR1 reads LNHNV; CDR2 reads YYDKDF (reference sequence). This CDR3 has 15 residues. CDR3 loop: CATSRSRLSGNTIYF. The CDR3 DNA is TGTGCCACCAGCAGAAGCAGGCTCTCTGGAAACACCATATATTTT.

The chain has TRBV6-2 or TRBV6-3 and TRBJ1-6; D is perhaps TRBD1 (6 bases). V shed 2 bases and J shed 3 bases, with 20 bases lying between them. The CDR3 has 19 amino acids. Germline CDR1 and CDR2: MNHEY and SVGEGT. CDR3 nucleotide sequence: TGTGCCAGCAGTTACGGTGACAGGAGAAACTCCCGCTATAATTCACCCCTCCACTTT. It encodes CASSYGDRRNSRYNSPLHF.

This clonotype was observed a few times. V and J are TRBV6-5 and TRBJ1-2, with TRBD1 identical over 7 bases. Germline V gene sequence: CDR1 MNHEY, CDR2 SVGAGI. Trimming removed 0 bases from V and 2 bases from J; junction bases left unmatched: 6. The CDR3 has 16 residues. Here the CDR3 DNA reads TGTGCCAGCAGTTACTCGGCCAGGGGGTCCAACTATGGCTACACCTTC. It is translated as CASSYSARGSNYGYTF.

This chain connects TRBV6-4 to TRBJ2-1; 15 bases match TRBD2. The CDR3 consists of 15 residues. V lost 4 bases and J lost 6; bases outside the gene matches: 1. In germline, CDR1 is MRHNA, CDR2 SNTAGT. The CDR3 reads CASSGTSGGANEQFF. CDR3 nucleotide sequence: TGTGCCAGCAGTGGGACTAGCGGGGGGGCCAATGAGCAGTTCTTC.

This clonotype was recorded at least ten times. The V gene is TRBV6-1, the J gene TRBJ2-4; D is possibly TRBD1 (6 bases). This CDR3 spans 14 amino acids. With 6 bases removed from V and 5 bases from J, the gap between germline ends came to 14 bases. CDR1 and CDR2 (germline): MNHNS, SASEGT. This CDR3 is CASSMTGPQNIQYF. The CDR3 DNA is TGTGCCAGCAGCATGACAGGCCCCCAAAACATTCAGTACTTC.

In its sample, this clonotype was seen a few times. The CDR3, as DNA: TGTGCCAGCAGCCATTGGGTCCGCACCTACAATGAGCAGTTCTTC. Protein: CASSHWVRTYNEQFF. The J gene is TRBJ2-1, the V gene TRBV5-4; no definite D call. The CDR3 is 15 amino acids. V was shortened by 4 bases and J by 2 bases, with 13 bases between the two germline ends. From germline, CDR1 is SGHNT and CDR2 YYREEE (reference sequence).

This clonotype was recorded a few times. The chain has TRBV29-1 and TRBJ2-1; 9 bases agree with TRBD1. CDR3 length: 12 residues. Germline assignment: CDR1 SQVTM and CDR2 ANQGSEA. V shed 7 bases and J 6 bases; nucleotides not matched to a gene: 4. CDR3 region: CSAGQGTNEQFF. The CDR3 nucleotides are TGCAGCGCCGGACAGGGGACCAATGAGCAGTTCTTC.

CDR3 amino acids: CSVDGQGFLRTEAFF. The CDR3 DNA follows: TGCAGCGTTGACGGTCAGGGGTTCTTAAGGACTGAAGCTTTCTTT. The V gene is TRBV29-1, the J gene TRBJ1-1; perhaps TRBD1 as D (6 bases). The CDR3 is 15 amino acids. Germline CDR1 and CDR2: SQVTM and ANQGSEA. The V gene lost 3 bases and the J gene lost 5 bases, with 19 bases spanning the gap.

This clonotype counts as medium-sized (0.01 to 0.1%). The chain links TRBV10-3 to TRBJ1-4; D gene uncertain. From germline, CDR1 is ENHRY and CDR2 SYGVKD. Trimming took 0 bases from V and 7 from J, leaving 18 bases between them. The CDR3 covers 17 residues. As DNA, the CDR3 is TGTGCCATCAGTGAGTCGACGCGGCACCCGTGGATTGAAAAACTGTTTTTT. It is translated as CAISESTRHPWIEKLFF.

In its sample, this clonotype was seen many times. The chain joins TRBV20-1 to TRBJ2-5; TRBD2 agrees at 8 bases. Germline loops: CDR1 DFQATT, CDR2 SNEGSKA (reference sequence). The CDR3 totals 13 residues. CDR3 nucleotides: TGCAGCGCCATGGGACTAGAGGAGGAGACCCAGTACTTC. As protein: CSAMGLEEETQYF.

In this sample, this clonotype turned up many times. This chain connects TRBV10-2 to TRBJ1-1; perhaps TRBD1 as D (6 bases). From germline, CDR1 is WSHSY and CDR2 SAAADI. Trimming pared 6 bases from V and 4 bases from J, leaving 12 bases between. The CDR3 runs 13 residues. The CDR3 spells CASSRDTGTEAFF. The CDR3 nucleotides are TGCGCCAGCAGCAGGGACACCGGCACTGAAGCTTTCTTT.

This clonotype was observed many times. The chain combines TRBV29-1 with TRBJ1-1, with unresolved D. Germline CDR1 reads SQVTM; CDR2 reads ANQGSEA. V was pared by 5 bases and J by 0 bases, with 7 bases between. This CDR3 has 12 amino acids. CDR3 in amino acids: CSVTVMNTEAFF. As DNA, the CDR3 is TGCAGCGTTACTGTAATGAACACTGAAGCTTTCTTT.

This rearrangement joins TRBV5-1 to TRBJ2-2; D unclear. The CDR3 is 14 residues long. Germline CDR1 SGHRS, CDR2 YFSETQ. V shed 2 bases and J shed 1 base, with 6 bases lying between them. The CDR3 sequence is CASSLVRNTGELFF. CDR3 nucleotides: TGCGCCAGCAGCTTAGTGCGGAACACCGGGGAGCTGTTTTTT.

This chain links TRBV5-1 with TRBJ2-1; possible D gene TRBD1, 6 bases. CDR1 is SGHRS, CDR2 YFSETQ, per germline. The V end lost 0 bases, the J end lost 2 bases, and 12 bases lay between the germline ends. The CDR3 sequence is 16 residues long. The CDR3 sequence: CASSLAGAPPYNEQFF. CDR3 coding DNA: TGCGCCAGCAGCTTGGCAGGGGCTCCTCCCTACAATGAGCAGTTCTTC.

This clonotype has a handful of counts. The gene calls are TRBV12-3 or TRBV12-4 and TRBJ1-1; maybe TRBD1 (5 bases). This CDR3 comprises 15 residues. Trimming pared 4 bases from V and 0 bases from J, leaving 12 bases between. The CDR3 DNA reads as TGTGCCAGCAGTTCGCAGCTGGGGGTGAACACTGAAGCTTTCTTT. Protein: CASSSQLGVNTEAFF.

This clonotype was counted at least ten times. J is TRBJ2-1 and V is TRBV4-2; TRBD2 matches 8 bases. The CDR3 is made up of 19 amino acids. CDR1 is LGHNA, CDR2 YNFKEQ, per germline. Trimming at V came to 3 bases and at J to 2 bases, leaving 15 bases not matched to a gene. In DNA, the CDR3 is TGTGCCAGCAGCCATCCCCCACCCGGGCGGGGGGAGACCTACAATGAGCAGTTCTTC. Translating gives CASSHPPPGRGETYNEQFF.

This clonotype occurred once. A clone one base away is much larger, so this may be a read error. V is TRBV20-1 and J is TRBJ2-1; D remains unclear. CDR1 and CDR2 from the germline V gene are DFQATT and SNEGSKA (reference sequence). Trimming removed 2 bases at V and 5 bases at J, with 13 bases between. This CDR3 has 14 amino acids. The CDR3 nucleotides read TGCAGTGCTAGATCGGGCTTCCATCACAATGAGCAGTTCTTC. It translates to CSARSGFHHNEQFF.

This clonotype was detected many times. This sequence joins TRBV4-3 and TRBJ2-1; D may be TRBD2 (5 bases). CDR3 size: 16 residues. Trimming stripped 7 bases from V and 0 bases from J, with 16 bases between. Germline CDR1 is LGHNA and CDR2 is YSLEER. The CDR3 protein is CASTPTAGSSYNEQFF. CDR3 sequence (DNA): TGCGCCAGCACCCCCACGGCGGGTAGCTCCTACAATGAGCAGTTCTTC.

Sample share makes this clonotype medium-sized. This CDR3 is CSVEGGVSYEQYF. Written as DNA, the CDR3 is TGCAGCGTTGAAGGTGGGGTCTCCTACGAGCAGTACTTC. This chain uses TRBV29-1 with TRBJ2-7; D is uncertain. CDR1 SQVTM and CDR2 ANQGSEA come from the germline V gene. V gave up 1 base and J gave up 0 bases, with 7 bases separating them. This CDR3 has 13 amino acids.

In this sample, this clonotype turned up a few times. This rearrangement joins TRBV7-2 to TRBJ1-5; 8 bases agree with TRBD1. J gave up 3 bases and V 4 bases, and 5 bases lay outside the gene matches. Germline CDR1 is SGHTA and CDR2 is FQGNSA. The CDR3 contains 15 residues. The CDR3 is CASSSGTGYNQPQHF. DNA of the CDR3: TGTGCCAGCAGCTCAGGGACAGGCTACAATCAGCCCCAGCATTTT.

The table lists this clonotype with a few counts. The V and J genes are TRBV7-3 and TRBJ2-1; 11 positions agree with TRBD2. In germline, CDR1 is SGHTA, CDR2 FQGTGA. Trimming removed 4 bases from V and 8 bases from J; junction bases left unmatched: 4. The CDR3 is 14 amino acids. CDR3 DNA sequence: TGTGCCAGCAGCTCTAGCGGGGGGCCACATGAGCAGTTCTTC. Translated: CASSSSGGPHEQFF.

A few counts support this clonotype. The chain links TRBV3-1 to TRBJ2-3; TRBD2 matches at 13 bases. V gave up 0 bases and J gave up 5 bases; unmatched junction bases: 8. Germline V gene sequence: CDR1 LGHDT, CDR2 YNNKEL (reference sequence). This CDR3 has 18 amino acids. CDR3 DNA sequence: TGTGCCAGCAGCCAAGAGGCACTAGCGGGGGGGCCAGGAGATACGCAGTATTTT. Its translation is CASSQEALAGGPGDTQYF.